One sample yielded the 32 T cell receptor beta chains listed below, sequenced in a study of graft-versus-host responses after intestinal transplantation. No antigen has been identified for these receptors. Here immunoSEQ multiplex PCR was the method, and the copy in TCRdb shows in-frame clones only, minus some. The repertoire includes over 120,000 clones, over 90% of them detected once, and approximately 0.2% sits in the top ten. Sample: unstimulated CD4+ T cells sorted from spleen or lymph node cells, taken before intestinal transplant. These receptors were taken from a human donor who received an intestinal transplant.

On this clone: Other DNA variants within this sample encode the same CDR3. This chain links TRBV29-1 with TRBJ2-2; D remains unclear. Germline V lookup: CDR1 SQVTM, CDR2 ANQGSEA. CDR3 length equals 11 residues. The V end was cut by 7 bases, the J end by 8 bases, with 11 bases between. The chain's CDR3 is CSARPGGELFF. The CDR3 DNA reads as TGCAGCGCTAGACCTGGAGGGGAGCTGTTTTTT.

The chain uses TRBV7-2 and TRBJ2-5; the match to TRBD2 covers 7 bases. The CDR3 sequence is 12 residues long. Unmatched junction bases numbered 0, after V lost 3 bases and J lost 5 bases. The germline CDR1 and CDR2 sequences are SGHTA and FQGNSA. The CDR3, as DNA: TGTGCCAGCAGCTTCGGGGGGGAGACCCAGTACTTC. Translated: CASSFGGETQYF.

The CDR3 reads CASTNFGASYGYTF. CDR3 nucleotides: TGTGCCAGCACTAACTTCGGGGCCTCCTATGGCTACACCTTC. The chain links TRBV6-6 to TRBJ1-2; D is perhaps TRBD1 (5 bases). V gave up 7 bases and J gave up 4 bases, with 16 bases separating them. Germline CDR1 MNHNY, CDR2 SVGAGI (reference sequence). The length of the CDR3 is 14 residues.

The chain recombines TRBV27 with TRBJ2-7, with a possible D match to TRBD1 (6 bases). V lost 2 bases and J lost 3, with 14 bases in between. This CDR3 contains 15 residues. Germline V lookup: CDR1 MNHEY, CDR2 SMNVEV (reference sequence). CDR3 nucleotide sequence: TGTGCCAGCAGTTTAACCCCCAGGGGAAGCTACGAGCAGTACTTC. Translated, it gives CASSLTPRGSYEQYF.

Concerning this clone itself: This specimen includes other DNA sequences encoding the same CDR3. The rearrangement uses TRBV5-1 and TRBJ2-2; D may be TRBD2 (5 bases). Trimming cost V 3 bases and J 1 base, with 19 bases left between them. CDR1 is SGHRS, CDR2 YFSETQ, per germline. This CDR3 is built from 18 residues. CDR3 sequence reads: CASSSPRASGRNTGELFF. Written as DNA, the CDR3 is TGCGCCAGCAGCTCTCCGCGTGCCAGCGGACGGAACACCGGGGAGCTGTTTTTT.

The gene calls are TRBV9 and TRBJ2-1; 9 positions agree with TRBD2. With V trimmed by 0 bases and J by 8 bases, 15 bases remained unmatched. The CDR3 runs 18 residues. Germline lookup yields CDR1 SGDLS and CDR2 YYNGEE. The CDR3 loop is CASSVALNSGRNGDEQFF. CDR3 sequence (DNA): TGTGCCAGCAGCGTAGCTTTGAATAGCGGGAGAAACGGGGATGAGCAGTTCTTC.

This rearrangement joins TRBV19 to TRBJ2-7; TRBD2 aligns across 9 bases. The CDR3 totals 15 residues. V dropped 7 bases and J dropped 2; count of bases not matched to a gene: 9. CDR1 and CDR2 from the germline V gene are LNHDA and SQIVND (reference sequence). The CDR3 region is CASTSRAGGTYEQYF. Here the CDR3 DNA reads TGTGCCAGTACCTCCCGGGCGGGAGGGACCTACGAGCAGTACTTC.

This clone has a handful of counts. The CDR3 loop reads CAISESEGIGEKLFF. The CDR3 nucleotides are TGTGCCATCAGTGAGTCAGAGGGGATAGGGGAAAAACTGTTTTTT. The V and J genes are TRBV10-3 and TRBJ1-4; a possible D gene is TRBD1 (5 bases). The CDR3 is 15 amino acids. The germline CDR1 and CDR2 sequences are ENHRY and SYGVKD. The V end lost 0 bases, the J end lost 8 bases, and 13 bases lay between the germline ends.

As DNA, the CDR3 is TGCAGCGTTGGGTCAGTTATGAACACTGAAGCTTTCTTT. Translating it yields CSVGSVMNTEAFF. The chain has TRBV29-1 and TRBJ1-1, with D unclear. CDR1 SQVTM and CDR2 ANQGSEA come from the germline V gene. The CDR3 contains 13 residues. Deletions cut 4 bases from V and 0 bases from J, with 9 bases between. Complete variable domain (other parts from reference TRBV29-1 and TRBJ1-1): SAVISQKPSRDICQRGTSLTIQCQVDSQVTMMFWYRQQPGQSLTLIATANQGSEATYESGFVIDKFPISRPNLTFSTLTVSNMSPEDSSIYLCSVGSVMNTEAFFGQGTRLTVV.

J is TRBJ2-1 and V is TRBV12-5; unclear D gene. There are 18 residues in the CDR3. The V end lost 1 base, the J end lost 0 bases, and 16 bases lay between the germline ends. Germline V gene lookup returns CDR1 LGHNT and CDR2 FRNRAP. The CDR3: CASGLETAWKSSYNEQFF. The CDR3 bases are TGTGCTAGTGGTTTGGAAACGGCTTGGAAAAGCTCCTACAATGAGCAGTTCTTC.

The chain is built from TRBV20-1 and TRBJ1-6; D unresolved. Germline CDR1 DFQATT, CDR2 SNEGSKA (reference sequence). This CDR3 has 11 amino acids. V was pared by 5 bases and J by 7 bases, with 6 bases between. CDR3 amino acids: CSARENSPLHF. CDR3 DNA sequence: TGCAGTGCTCGGGAGAATTCACCCCTCCACTTT.

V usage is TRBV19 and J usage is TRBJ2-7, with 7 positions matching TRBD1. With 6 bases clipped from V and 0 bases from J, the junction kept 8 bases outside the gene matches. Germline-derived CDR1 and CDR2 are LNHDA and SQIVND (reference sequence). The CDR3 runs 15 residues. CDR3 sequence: CASSSDRESSYEQYF. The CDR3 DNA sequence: TGTGCCAGTAGCTCAGACAGGGAGAGCTCCTACGAGCAGTACTTC.

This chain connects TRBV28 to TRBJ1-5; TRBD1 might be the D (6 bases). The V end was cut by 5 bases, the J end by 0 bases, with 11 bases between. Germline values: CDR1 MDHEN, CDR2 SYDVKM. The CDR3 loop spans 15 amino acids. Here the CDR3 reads CASSLRGYSNQPQHF. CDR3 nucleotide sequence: TGTGCCAGCAGTCTCAGGGGATATAGCAATCAGCCCCAGCATTTT.

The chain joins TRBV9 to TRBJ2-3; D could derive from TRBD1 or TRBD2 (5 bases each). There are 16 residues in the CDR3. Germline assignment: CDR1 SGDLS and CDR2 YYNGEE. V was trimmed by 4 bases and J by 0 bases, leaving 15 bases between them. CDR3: CASSPKLGVSTDTQYF. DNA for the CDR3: TGTGCCAGCAGCCCCAAACTGGGGGTTAGCACAGATACGCAGTATTTT.

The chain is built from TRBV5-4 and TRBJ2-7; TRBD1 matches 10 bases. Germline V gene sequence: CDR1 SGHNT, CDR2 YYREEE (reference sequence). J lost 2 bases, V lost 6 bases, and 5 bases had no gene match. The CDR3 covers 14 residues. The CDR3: CASTLGQGAYEQYF. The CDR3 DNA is TGTGCCAGCACCCTTGGACAGGGGGCCTACGAGCAGTACTTC.

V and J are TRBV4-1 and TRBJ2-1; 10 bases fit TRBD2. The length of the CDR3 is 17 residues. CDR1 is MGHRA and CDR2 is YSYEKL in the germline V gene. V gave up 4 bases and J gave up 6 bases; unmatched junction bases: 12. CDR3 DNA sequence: TGCGCCAGCAGCCCCGACCGCCTAGCGGGAGCCCCCAATGAGCAGTTCTTC. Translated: CASSPDRLAGAPNEQFF.

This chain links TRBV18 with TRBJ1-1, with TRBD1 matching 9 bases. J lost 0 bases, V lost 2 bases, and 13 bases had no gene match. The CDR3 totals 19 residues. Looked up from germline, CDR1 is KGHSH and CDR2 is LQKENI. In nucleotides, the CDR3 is TGTGCCAGCTCACCAATTAGGGGACAGGGTGAAAAAATGAACACTGAAGCTTTCTTT. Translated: CASSPIRGQGEKMNTEAFF.

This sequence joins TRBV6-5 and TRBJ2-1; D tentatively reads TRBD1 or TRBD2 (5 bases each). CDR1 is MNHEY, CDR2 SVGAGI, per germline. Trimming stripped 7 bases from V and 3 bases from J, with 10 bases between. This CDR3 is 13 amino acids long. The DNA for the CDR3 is TGTGCCAGCACCGGGACGGTCTACAATGAGCAGTTCTTC. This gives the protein CASTGTVYNEQFF.

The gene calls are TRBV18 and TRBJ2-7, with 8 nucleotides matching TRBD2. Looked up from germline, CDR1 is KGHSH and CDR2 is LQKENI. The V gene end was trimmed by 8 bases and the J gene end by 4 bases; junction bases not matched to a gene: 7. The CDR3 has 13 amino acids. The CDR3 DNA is TGTGCCAGCACGGGACTAGATACGTACGAGCAGTACTTC. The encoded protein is CASTGLDTYEQYF.

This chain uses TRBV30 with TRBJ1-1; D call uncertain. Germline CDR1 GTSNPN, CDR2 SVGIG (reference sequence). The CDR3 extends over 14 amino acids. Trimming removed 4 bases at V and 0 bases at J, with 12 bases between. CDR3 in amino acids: CAWKPDTMNTEAFF. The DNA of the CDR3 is TGTGCCTGGAAGCCCGATACAATGAACACTGAAGCTTTCTTT.

The CDR3 DNA sequence: TGTGCCAGCAGCTTTACCCATAGCAATCAGCCCCAGCATTTT. Translated, it gives CASSFTHSNQPQHF. V is TRBV7-2 and J is TRBJ1-5, with D hard to call. Germline V gene sequence: CDR1 SGHTA, CDR2 FQGNSA. V lost 3 bases and J 0 bases, leaving 6 bases between the germline ends. The CDR3 covers 14 residues.

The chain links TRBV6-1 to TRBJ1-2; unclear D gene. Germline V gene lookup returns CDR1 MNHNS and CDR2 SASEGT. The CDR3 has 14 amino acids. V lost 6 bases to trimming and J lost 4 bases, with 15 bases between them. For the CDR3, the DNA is TGTGCCAGCAGCGTAAACGGGGATGTCTATGGCTACACCTTC. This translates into CASSVNGDVYGYTF.

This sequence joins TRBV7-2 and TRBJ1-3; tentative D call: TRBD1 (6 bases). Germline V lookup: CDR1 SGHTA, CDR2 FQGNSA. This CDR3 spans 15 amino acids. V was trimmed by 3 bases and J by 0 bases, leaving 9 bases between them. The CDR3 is CASSFTGRSGNTIYF. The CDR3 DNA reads TGTGCCAGCAGCTTTACAGGGCGCTCTGGAAACACCATATATTTT. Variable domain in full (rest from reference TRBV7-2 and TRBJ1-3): GAGVSQSPSNKVTEKGKDVELRCDPISGHTALYWYRQSLGQGLEFLIYFQGNSAPDKSGLPSDRFSAERTGGSVSTLTIQRTQQEDSAVYLCASSFTGRSGNTIYFGEGSWLTVV.

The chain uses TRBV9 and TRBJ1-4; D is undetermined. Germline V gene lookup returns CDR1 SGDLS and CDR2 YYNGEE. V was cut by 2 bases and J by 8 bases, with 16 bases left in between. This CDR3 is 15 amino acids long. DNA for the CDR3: TGTGCCAGCAGCGTTGGAAGGACCCCGGGGGAAAAACTGTTTTTT. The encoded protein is CASSVGRTPGEKLFF.

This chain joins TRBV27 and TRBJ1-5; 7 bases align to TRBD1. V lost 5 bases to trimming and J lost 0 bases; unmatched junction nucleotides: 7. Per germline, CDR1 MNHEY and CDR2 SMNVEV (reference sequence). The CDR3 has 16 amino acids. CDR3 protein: CASSPSGQYSNQPQHF. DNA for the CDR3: TGTGCCAGCAGTCCCTCGGGACAGTATAGCAATCAGCCCCAGCATTTT.

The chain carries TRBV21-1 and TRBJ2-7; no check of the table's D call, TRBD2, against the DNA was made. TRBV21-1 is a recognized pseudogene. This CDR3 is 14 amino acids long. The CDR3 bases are TGTGCCAGCAGCAACCCTAGCGAGGGCTACGAGCAGTACTTC. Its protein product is CASSNPSEGYEQYF.

CDR3 protein: CASSSRGVQETQYF. CDR3 coding DNA: TGTGCCAGCAGCTCGCGCGGAGTTCAAGAGACCCAGTACTTC. The chain joins TRBV5-4 to TRBJ2-5; D is undetermined. This CDR3 has 14 amino acids. The germline V gene encodes CDR1 SGHNT and CDR2 YYREEE (reference sequence). The V end was cut by 3 bases, the J end by 2 bases, with 11 bases between. Full variable domain (rest looked up from reference TRBV5-4 and TRBJ2-5): ETGVTQSPTHLIKTRGQQVTLRCSSQSGHNTVSWYQQALGQGPQFIFQYYREEENGRGNFPPRFSGLQFPNYSSELNVNALELDDSALYLCASSSRGVQETQYFGPGTRLLVL.

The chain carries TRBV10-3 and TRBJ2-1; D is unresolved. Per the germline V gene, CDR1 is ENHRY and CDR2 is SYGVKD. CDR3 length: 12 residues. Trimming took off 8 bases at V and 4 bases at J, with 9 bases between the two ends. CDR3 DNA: TGTGCCATCTCAGCCCAGTACAATGAGCAGTTCTTC. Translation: CAISAQYNEQFF.

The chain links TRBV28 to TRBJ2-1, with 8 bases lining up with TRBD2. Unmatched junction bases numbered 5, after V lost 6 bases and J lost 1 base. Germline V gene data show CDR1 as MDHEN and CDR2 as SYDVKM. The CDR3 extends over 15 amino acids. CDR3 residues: CASSPSGGSYNEQFF. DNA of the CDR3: TGTGCCAGCAGCCCAAGCGGGGGTTCCTACAATGAGCAGTTCTTC.

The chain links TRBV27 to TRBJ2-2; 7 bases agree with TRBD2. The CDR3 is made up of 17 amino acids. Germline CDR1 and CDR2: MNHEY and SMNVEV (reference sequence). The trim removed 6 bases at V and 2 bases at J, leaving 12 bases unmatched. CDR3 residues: CASSSYLGLPNTGELFF. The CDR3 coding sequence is TGTGCCAGCAGCTCCTACCTGGGACTACCAAACACCGGGGAGCTGTTTTTT.

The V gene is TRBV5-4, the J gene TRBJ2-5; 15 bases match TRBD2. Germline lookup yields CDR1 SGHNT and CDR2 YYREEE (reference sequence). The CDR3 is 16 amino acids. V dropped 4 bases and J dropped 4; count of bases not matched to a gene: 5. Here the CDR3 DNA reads TGTGCCAGCAGCGGGAGGACTAGCGGGAGGGCAGAGACCCAGTACTTC. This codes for CASSGRTSGRAETQYF. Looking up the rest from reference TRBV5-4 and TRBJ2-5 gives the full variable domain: ETGVTQSPTHLIKTRGQQVTLRCSSQSGHNTVSWYQQALGQGPQFIFQYYREEENGRGNFPPRFSGLQFPNYSSELNVNALELDDSALYLCASSGRTSGRAETQYFGPGTRLLVL.

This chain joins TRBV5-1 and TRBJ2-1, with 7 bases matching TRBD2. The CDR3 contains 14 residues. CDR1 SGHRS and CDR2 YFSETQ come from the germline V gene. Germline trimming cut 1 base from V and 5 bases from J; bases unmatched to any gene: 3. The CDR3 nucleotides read TGCGCCAGCAGCTTGATACTAGCGAACAATGAGCAGTTCTTC. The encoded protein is CASSLILANNEQFF.